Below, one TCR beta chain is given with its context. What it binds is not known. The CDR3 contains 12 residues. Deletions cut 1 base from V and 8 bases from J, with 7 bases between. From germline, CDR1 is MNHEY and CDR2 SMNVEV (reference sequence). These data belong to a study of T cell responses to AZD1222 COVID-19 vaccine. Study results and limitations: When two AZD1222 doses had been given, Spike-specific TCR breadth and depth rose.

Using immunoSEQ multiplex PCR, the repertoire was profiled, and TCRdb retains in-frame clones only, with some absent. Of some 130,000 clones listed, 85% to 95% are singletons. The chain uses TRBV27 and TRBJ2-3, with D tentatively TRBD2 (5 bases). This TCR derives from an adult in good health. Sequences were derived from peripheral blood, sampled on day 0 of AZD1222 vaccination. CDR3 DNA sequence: TGTGCCAGCAGTTTATGGGCGGGTACGCAGTATTTT. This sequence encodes CASSLWAGTQYF.